Below, 19 T cell receptor beta chains from the same sample are listed, as sequenced in a study of response to subunit inactivated influenza vaccine. MiXCR, run by TCRdb on the RT-PCR reads, gives a single entry per CDR3 protein. The sample has about 650,000 distinct CDR3 sequences, around a sixth seen once; the top ten hold around a tenth. Specimen: PBMCs from blood, collected about 13 days after vaccination. The receptors stem from a man between 50 and 59 years old who received an inactivated influenza vaccine.

This chain connects TRBV10-3 to TRBJ2-7; 8 positions match TRBD1. V shed 7 bases and J 5 bases; nucleotides not matched to a gene: 7. The germline V gene has CDR1 ENHRY and CDR2 SYGVKD. This CDR3 has 13 amino acids. The CDR3 DNA reads as TGTGCCATCAATGGACAGGGAACCCACGAGCAGTACTTC. It yields the protein CAINGQGTHEQYF.

The V gene is TRBV6-5, the J gene TRBJ2-2, with 8 nucleotides matching TRBD2. This CDR3 comprises 17 residues. CDR1 and CDR2 from the germline V gene are MNHEY and SVGAGI. Trimming at V came to 5 bases and at J to 3 bases, leaving 11 bases not matched to a gene. CDR3 amino acids: CASSLRPGLGHTGELFF. The DNA of the CDR3 is TGTGCCAGCAGTCTACGTCCGGGACTAGGGCACACCGGGGAGCTGTTTTTT.

V usage is TRBV2 and J usage is TRBJ1-1; 9 positions match TRBD1. CDR3 length equals 14 residues. Trimming removed 4 bases from V and 1 base from J; junction bases left unmatched: 1. Germline CDR1 SNHLY, CDR2 FYNNEI. As DNA, the CDR3 is TGTGCCAGCAGTGGGGGACAGGGGAACACTGAAGCTTTCTTT. This encodes CASSGGQGNTEAFF.

J is TRBJ2-5 and V is TRBV19, with 10 nucleotides matching TRBD2. CDR3 length equals 16 residues. V gave up 1 base and J gave up 5 bases; unmatched junction bases: 7. Looked up from germline, CDR1 is LNHDA and CDR2 is SQIVND (reference sequence). The CDR3 protein is CASSIVSAGGLETQYF. The CDR3 coding sequence is TGTGCCAGTAGTATAGTTTCAGCGGGGGGGCTGGAGACCCAGTACTTC.

A few counts support this clonotype. The rearrangement links TRBV12-3 or TRBV12-4 to TRBJ2-5; D is ambiguous. This CDR3 contains 13 residues. Trimming left V 5 bases short and J 0 bases short, with 7 bases between. The CDR3 DNA sequence: TGTGCCAGCAGTCCCCTCAACCAAGAGACCCAGTACTTC. Protein sequence: CASSPLNQETQYF.

The chain has TRBV6-1 and TRBJ2-2; D is perhaps TRBD1 (5 bases). Trimming stripped 8 bases from V and 5 bases from J, with 15 bases between. The CDR3 runs to 14 residues. Germline loops: CDR1 MNHNS, CDR2 SASEGT. The CDR3 here is CASSGQIGTGELFF. The CDR3 nucleotides read TGTGCCAGCTCAGGACAAATCGGGACCGGGGAGCTGTTTTTT.

There are many counts of this clonotype. The J gene is TRBJ2-5, the V gene TRBV28, with D possibly being TRBD1 (6 bases). V was pared by 7 bases and J by 3 bases, with 18 bases between. The CDR3 spans 15 residues. In germline, CDR1 is MDHEN, CDR2 SYDVKM. CDR3 DNA: TGTGCCAGCAAGCCCCTTGACAGGAAGGAAGAGACCCAGTACTTC. The encoded protein is CASKPLDRKEETQYF.

The rearrangement joins TRBV28 to TRBJ1-2; no clear D. From germline, CDR1 is MDHEN and CDR2 SYDVKM. The CDR3 extends over 14 amino acids. V lost 2 bases to trimming and J lost 7 bases, with 14 bases between them. The CDR3 DNA is TGTGCCAGCAGTTTAGCACACGCCATCGGTGGCTACACCTTC. Encoded protein: CASSLAHAIGGYTF.

The chain is built from TRBV12-3 or TRBV12-4 and TRBJ2-1; TRBD2 matches at 16 bases. After removal of 6 bases from V and 6 bases from J, the junction contained 5 bases not matched to a gene. This CDR3 comprises 16 residues. CDR3 in DNA: TGTGCCAGCAGCGCGGGACTAGCGGGGGGGCCCAATGAGCAGTTCTTC. Protein: CASSAGLAGGPNEQFF.

This rearrangement joins TRBV10-3 to TRBJ2-5, with unresolved D. The CDR3 runs 14 residues. CDR1 and CDR2 from the germline V gene are ENHRY and SYGVKD. The germline V and J ends were trimmed by 2 bases and 5 bases, with 12 bases remaining between them. The CDR3 nucleotides read TGTGCCATCAGTGAGCCAGGAGAAAAGGAGACCCAGTACTTC. It yields the protein CAISEPGEKETQYF.

The V gene is TRBV29-1, the J gene TRBJ2-2; D possibly uses TRBD1 or TRBD2 (7 bases each). Trimming took off 7 bases at V and 5 bases at J, with 14 bases between the two ends. Per the germline V gene, CDR1 is SQVTM and CDR2 is ANQGSEA. This CDR3 contains 13 residues. The DNA of the CDR3 is TGCAGCGAGGGAGGGGGCGATACCGGGGAGCTGTTTTTT. Protein sequence: CSEGGGDTGELFF.

The chain has TRBV24-1 and TRBJ2-1, with 13 positions matching TRBD2. The germline gives CDR1 KGHDR, CDR2 SFDVKD. This CDR3 is 16 amino acids long. Germline trimming cut 5 bases from V and 6 bases from J; bases unmatched to any gene: 6. CDR3 protein: CATSAELAGGGNEQFF. CDR3 bases: TGTGCCACCAGTGCCGAACTAGCGGGAGGGGGCAATGAGCAGTTCTTC.

Here the CDR3 reads CASSQEQGRDSPLHF. The DNA for the CDR3 is TGTGCCAGCAGCCAAGAGCAGGGAAGGGACTCACCCCTCCACTTT. The gene calls are TRBV4-2 and TRBJ1-6; TRBD1 might be the D (5 bases). This CDR3 contains 15 residues. Germline-derived CDR1 and CDR2 are LGHNA and YNFKEQ. V gave up 0 bases and J gave up 10 bases, with 13 bases separating them.

The chain joins TRBV12-3 or TRBV12-4 to TRBJ1-1, with D unclear. With 7 bases removed from V and 5 bases from J, the gap between germline ends came to 20 bases. The CDR3 is 15 amino acids. The DNA of the CDR3 is TGTGCCAGCACTGCCATGGCTAATATAGCGACTGAAGCTTTCTTT. This translates into CASTAMANIATEAFF.

This clonotype was seen only a few times. CDR3 DNA: TGCAGCGTTGACCGCGGGGTAGAGACCCAGTACTTC. Translation: CSVDRGVETQYF. The chain uses TRBV29-1 and TRBJ2-5, with D perhaps matching TRBD2 (6 bases). The ends were cut back, 3 bases at V and 4 bases at J, with 9 bases in the middle. Germline assignment: CDR1 SQVTM and CDR2 ANQGSEA. The CDR3 totals 12 residues.

The chain recombines TRBV20-1 with TRBJ2-1, with 13 positions matching TRBD2. The CDR3 has 15 residues. V dropped 3 bases and J dropped 7; count of bases not matched to a gene: 6. The germline V gene encodes CDR1 DFQATT and CDR2 SNEGSKA (reference sequence). This CDR3 reads CSASLSLAGGNEQFF. CDR3 nucleotides: TGCAGTGCTAGTCTGTCACTAGCGGGGGGGAATGAGCAGTTCTTC.

As DNA, the CDR3 is TGTGCCAGCAGCGGGGACCGCGGGGCCTACAATGAGCAGTTCTTC. It encodes CASSGDRGAYNEQFF. This sequence joins TRBV7-2 and TRBJ2-1, with a tentative D call TRBD2 (6 bases). This CDR3 has 15 amino acids. The germline CDR1 and CDR2 sequences are SGHTA and FQGNSA. V lost 5 bases and J 2 bases, leaving 13 bases between the germline ends.

The chain joins TRBV7-8 to TRBJ2-7; possibly TRBD1 for D (6 bases). Per the germline V gene, CDR1 is SGHVS and CDR2 is FQNEAQ. V gave up 1 base and J gave up 2 bases, with 9 bases separating them. CDR3 length: 14 residues. In DNA form, the CDR3 reads TGTGCCAGCAGCTTAGTCAGGGGCGCCTACGAGCAGTACTTC. It translates to CASSLVRGAYEQYF.

V gene TRBV12-3 or TRBV12-4 combines with J gene TRBJ2-5, with D hard to call. Trimming removed 2 bases from V and 4 bases from J, with 11 bases in between. The CDR3 length is 14 residues. The CDR3 reads CASSLSPARETQYF. The CDR3 DNA sequence: TGTGCCAGCAGTTTAAGCCCCGCGAGAGAGACCCAGTACTTC.